This T cell receptor (beta chain) was profiled in a study of regulatory T cells in long-lasting Graves disease. V lost 2 bases to trimming and J lost 5 bases; unmatched junction nucleotides: 15. In germline, CDR1 is SGHAT, CDR2 FQNNGV. The CDR3 covers 17 residues. Time point of the sample: newly diagnosed GD, antithyroid drugs for less than 3 months. Generation of the TCR library employed RNA extracted from PBMCs. Notes on this clonotype: No conserved phenylalanine or tryptophan ends this CDR3, so it is likely a read error.

For TCR beta, libraries came from iRepertoire HTBI primers and Arm-PCR of CDR3 regions. TCRdb independently ran MiXCR on the multiplex PCR reads; one entry per CDR3 protein. The sample lists 350,000 to 450,000 distinct CDR3 sequences; about 12% were seen once. These sequences were also reported in another study, on T cells in Graves' hyperthyroidism and ophthalmopathy. According to that study: In blood, most of the thyroid clonotypes expanded above 0.001 were also present.

V and J are TRBV11-2 and TRBJ2-7; TRBD2 matches 7 bases. This specimen consisted of peripheral blood mononuclear cells (PBMCs), obtained at new diagnosis, from a patient treated with antithyroid drugs. The source of this sequence is a woman younger than 35 with Graves disease. The CDR3 nucleotides read TGTGCCAGCAGCTTATTTTTTACTGAGCGGGACGTTGACGAGCAGTACTCC. Its translation: CASSLFFTERDVDEQYS.